This record looks at one T cell receptor beta chain sequence and its context. What it recognizes is unknown. Primers targeted 54 TRBV and 13 TRBJ segments. For pre-culture CD4+ samples, the target was fewer than 250,000 T cell genomes. TCRdb's table, derived via immunoSEQ multiplex PCR, lists solely in-frame clones and lacks some. The sample yields roughly 120,000 clones, more than 85% seen once. Average purity of the negatively selected CD4+ T cells was around 98%. This specimen comes from a study of T cell repertoires and HLA-DP antigens. About the study: Alloreactive CD4+ T cells targeted HLA-DP on transduced HeLa.

Material: CD4+ T cells from PBMCs. The clonotype comes from a woman younger than 30 in good health and CMV-seronegative.

CDR3 in DNA: TGCGCCAGCAGCGGGACAGGTAACGAGCAGTTCTTC. Translated, it gives CASSGTGNEQFF. The chain combines TRBV10-2 with TRBJ2-1; 8 bases align to TRBD1. This CDR3 has 12 residues. Germline values: CDR1 WSHSY, CDR2 SAAADI. With 6 bases clipped from V and 10 bases from J, the junction kept 5 bases outside the gene matches.